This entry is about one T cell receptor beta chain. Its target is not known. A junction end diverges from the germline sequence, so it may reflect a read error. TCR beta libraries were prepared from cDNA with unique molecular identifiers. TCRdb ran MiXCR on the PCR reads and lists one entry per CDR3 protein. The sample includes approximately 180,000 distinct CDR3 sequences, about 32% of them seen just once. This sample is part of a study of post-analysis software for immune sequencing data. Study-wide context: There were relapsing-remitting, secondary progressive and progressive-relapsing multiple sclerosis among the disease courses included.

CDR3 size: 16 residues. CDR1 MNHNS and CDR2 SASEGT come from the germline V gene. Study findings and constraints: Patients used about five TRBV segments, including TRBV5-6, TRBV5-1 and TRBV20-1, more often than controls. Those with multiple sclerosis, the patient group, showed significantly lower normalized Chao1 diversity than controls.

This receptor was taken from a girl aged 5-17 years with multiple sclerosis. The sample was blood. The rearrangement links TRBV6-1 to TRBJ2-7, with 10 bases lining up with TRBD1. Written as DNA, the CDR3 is TGTGCCAGCAGAGCCACCAGGGACAGGGGCTCCTACGGGCAGTACTTC. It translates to CASRATRDRGSYGQYF.